One T cell receptor (beta chain) is described in this entry. What it binds is unknown. 13 Jbeta primers and 60 Vbeta primers were used for the PCR. TCRdb's copy holds only in-frame clones and misses some; the assay was immunoSEQ multiplex PCR. Among roughly 180,000 clones listed, 75% to 80% were seen once. These data are taken from a study of cytomegalovirus exposure and HLA in healthy donors. The overall study: Within the Caucasian-associated ancestry cluster were around 80% of the roughly 400 genotyped donors.

The CDR3 has 13 residues. V shed 6 bases and J shed 0 bases, with 9 bases lying between them. CDR1 and CDR2 from the germline V gene are MNHNS and SASEGT. Study results and limitations: Immune exposure data for these donors was limited to CMV serostatus. Common viral pathogens seemed, in a later analysis, to connect with several of the most significant clusters. Indistinguishability led to the exclusion of some V segments, TRBV6-2 and TRBV6-3 included.

The sequencing input was PBMCs. This sequence was found in a woman in her twenties or thirties in good health and CMV-seropositive. The chain has TRBV6-1 and TRBJ2-7; D is ambiguous. The CDR3 loop reads CASSPVPSYEQYF. The CDR3 bases are TGTGCCAGCAGCCCCGTTCCCTCCTACGAGCAGTACTTC.